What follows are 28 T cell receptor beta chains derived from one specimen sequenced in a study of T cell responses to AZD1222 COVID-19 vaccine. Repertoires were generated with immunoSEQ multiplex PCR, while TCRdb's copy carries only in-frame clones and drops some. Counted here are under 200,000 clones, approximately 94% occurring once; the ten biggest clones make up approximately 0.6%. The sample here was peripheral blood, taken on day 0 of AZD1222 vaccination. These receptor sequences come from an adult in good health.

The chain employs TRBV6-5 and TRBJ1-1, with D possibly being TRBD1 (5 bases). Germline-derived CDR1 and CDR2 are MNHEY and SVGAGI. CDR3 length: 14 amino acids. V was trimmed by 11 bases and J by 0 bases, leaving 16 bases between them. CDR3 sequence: CAGRSGTLNTEAFF. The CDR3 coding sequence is TGTGCCGGCCGATCCGGGACCTTGAACACTGAAGCTTTCTTT.

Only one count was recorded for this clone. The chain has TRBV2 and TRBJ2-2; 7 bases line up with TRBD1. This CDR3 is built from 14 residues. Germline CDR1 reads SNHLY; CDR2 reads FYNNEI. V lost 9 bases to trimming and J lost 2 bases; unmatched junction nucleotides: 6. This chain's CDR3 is CASYRDSNTGELFF. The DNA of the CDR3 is TGTGCCAGTTACCGGGACAGCAACACCGGGGAGCTGTTTTTT.

CDR3 protein: CASSYTDLVNTEAFF. The CDR3 DNA reads TGTGCCAGCAGTTACACGGACCTAGTGAACACTGAAGCTTTCTTT. The chain uses TRBV6-5 and TRBJ1-1; D not certain. Looked up from germline, CDR1 is MNHEY and CDR2 is SVGAGI. The CDR3 contains 15 residues. The ends were cut back, 2 bases at V and 0 bases at J, with 10 bases in the middle.

CDR3 nucleotide sequence: TGTGCCATCAGTGTAGGGGACAGGTTTGTCCGGGAGCAGTACTTC. Translation gives CAISVGDRFVREQYF. V and J are TRBV10-3 and TRBJ2-7; TRBD1 matches at 8 bases. The CDR3 is 15 amino acids. The V and J ends lost 4 bases and 7 bases, in that order; junction bases with no gene match: 12. CDR1 and CDR2 (germline): ENHRY, SYGVKD.

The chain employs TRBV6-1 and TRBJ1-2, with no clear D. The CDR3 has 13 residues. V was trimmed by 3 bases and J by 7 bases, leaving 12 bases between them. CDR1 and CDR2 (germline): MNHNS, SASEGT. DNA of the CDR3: TGTGCCAGCAGTGATCTGGCTATGAGTGGCTACACCTTC. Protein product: CASSDLAMSGYTF.

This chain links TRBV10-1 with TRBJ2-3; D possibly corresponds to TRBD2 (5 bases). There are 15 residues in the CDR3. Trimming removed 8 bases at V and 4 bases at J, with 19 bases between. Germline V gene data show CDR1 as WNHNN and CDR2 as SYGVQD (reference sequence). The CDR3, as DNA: TGCGCCAGCGCCCCGCGGGCGGGTGAGCCAGATACGCAGTATTTT. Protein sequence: CASAPRAGEPDTQYF.

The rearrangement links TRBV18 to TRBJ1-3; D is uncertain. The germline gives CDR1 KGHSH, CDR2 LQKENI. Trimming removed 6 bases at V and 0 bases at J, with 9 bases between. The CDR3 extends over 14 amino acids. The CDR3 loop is CASSGIGSGNTIYF. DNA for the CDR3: TGTGCCAGCTCTGGTATAGGCTCTGGAAACACCATATATTTT.

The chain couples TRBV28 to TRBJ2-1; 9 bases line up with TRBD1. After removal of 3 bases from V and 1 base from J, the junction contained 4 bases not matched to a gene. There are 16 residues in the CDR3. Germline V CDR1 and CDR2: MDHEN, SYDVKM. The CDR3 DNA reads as TGTGCCAGCAGTTTCATGGGACAGGGATCCTACAATGAGCAGTTCTTC. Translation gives CASSFMGQGSYNEQFF. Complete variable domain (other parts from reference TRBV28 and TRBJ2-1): DVKVTQSSRYLVKRTGEKVFLECVQDMDHENMFWYRQDPGLGLRLIYFSYDVKMKEKGDIPEGYSVSREKKERFSLILESASTNQTSMYLCASSFMGQGSYNEQFFGPGTRLTVL.

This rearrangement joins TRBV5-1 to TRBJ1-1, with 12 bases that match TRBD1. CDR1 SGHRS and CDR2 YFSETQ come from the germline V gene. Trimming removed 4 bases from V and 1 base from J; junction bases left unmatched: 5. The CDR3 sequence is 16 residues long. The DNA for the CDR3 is TGCGCCAGCAGCCCGGGACAGGGGGCTCGGAACACTGAAGCTTTCTTT. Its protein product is CASSPGQGARNTEAFF.

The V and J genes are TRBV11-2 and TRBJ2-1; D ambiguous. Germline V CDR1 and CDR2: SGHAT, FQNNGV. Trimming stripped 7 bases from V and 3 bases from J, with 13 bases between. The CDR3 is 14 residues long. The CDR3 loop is CASTSVLNYNEQFF. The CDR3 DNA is TGTGCCAGCACCTCGGTATTAAACTACAATGAGCAGTTCTTC.

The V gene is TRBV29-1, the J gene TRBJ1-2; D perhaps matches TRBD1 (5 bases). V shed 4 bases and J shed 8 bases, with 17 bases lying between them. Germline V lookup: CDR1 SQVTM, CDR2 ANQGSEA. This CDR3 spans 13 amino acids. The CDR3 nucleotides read TGCAGCGTTGGGCAGGGAGAGGGGAACGGCTACACCTTC. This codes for CSVGQGEGNGYTF.

The CDR3 DNA reads TGTGCCAGCAGTTTGGGACAGGCGAGCAATCAGCCCCAGCATTTT. Protein sequence: CASSLGQASNQPQHF. The V and J genes are TRBV2 and TRBJ1-5; 8 positions match TRBD1. The CDR3 runs 15 residues. Losses at the gene ends were 5 bases for V and 1 base for J; bases not matched to a gene: 4. Germline CDR1 reads SNHLY; CDR2 reads FYNNEI.

The CDR3 DNA reads as TGTGCCTGGAGTTTGTACAGGGGTGGAAACACCATATATTTT. Protein product: CAWSLYRGGNTIYF. The rearrangement uses TRBV30 and TRBJ1-3; 7 bases are shared with TRBD1. V was pared by 2 bases and J by 3 bases, with 4 bases of the junction left unmatched. The CDR3 totals 14 residues. CDR1 and CDR2 (germline): GTSNPN, SVGIG (reference sequence).

The CDR3 bases are TGCAGCGTCGGAACGGGTAGGGGGACTGAAGCTTTCTTT. Encoded protein: CSVGTGRGTEAFF. The rearrangement joins TRBV29-1 to TRBJ1-1; a weak D match, TRBD1 (6 bases). Germline CDR1 reads SQVTM; CDR2 reads ANQGSEA. The ends were cut back, 6 bases at V and 5 bases at J, with 16 bases in the middle. The CDR3 contains 13 residues.

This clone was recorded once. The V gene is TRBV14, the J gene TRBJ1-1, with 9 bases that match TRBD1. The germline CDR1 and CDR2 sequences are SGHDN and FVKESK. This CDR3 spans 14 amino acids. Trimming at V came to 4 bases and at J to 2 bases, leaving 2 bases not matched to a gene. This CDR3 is CASSRGQGNTEAFF. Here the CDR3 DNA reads TGTGCCAGCAGCCGGGGACAGGGAAACACTGAAGCTTTCTTT.

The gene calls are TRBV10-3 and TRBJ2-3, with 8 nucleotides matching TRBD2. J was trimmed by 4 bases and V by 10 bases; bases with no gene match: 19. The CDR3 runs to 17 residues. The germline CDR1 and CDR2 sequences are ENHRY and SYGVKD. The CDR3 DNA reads TGTGCCACCGGGGGGGGAGCGGGAGCTTCTGGATCAGATACGCAGTATTTT. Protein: CATGGGAGASGSDTQYF.

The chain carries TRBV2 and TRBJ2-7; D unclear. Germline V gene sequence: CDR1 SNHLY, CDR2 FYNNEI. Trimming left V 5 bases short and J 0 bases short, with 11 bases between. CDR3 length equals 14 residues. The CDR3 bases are TGTGCCAGCAGTCGGACCGAAAGCTCCTACGAGCAGTACTTC. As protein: CASSRTESSYEQYF.

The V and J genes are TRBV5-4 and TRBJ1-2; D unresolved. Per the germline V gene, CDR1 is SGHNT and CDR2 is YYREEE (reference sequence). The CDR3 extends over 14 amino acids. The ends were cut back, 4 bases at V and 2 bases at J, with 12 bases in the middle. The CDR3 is CASSPDHLNYGYTF. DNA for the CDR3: TGTGCCAGCAGCCCTGACCATTTAAACTATGGCTACACCTTC.

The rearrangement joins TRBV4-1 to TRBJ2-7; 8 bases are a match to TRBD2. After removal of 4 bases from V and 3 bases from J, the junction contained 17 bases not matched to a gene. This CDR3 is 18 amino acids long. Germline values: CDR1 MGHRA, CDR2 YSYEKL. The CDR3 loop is CASSLQETPSGPFYEQYF. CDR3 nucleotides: TGCGCCAGCAGCCTTCAGGAAACTCCTAGCGGGCCTTTCTACGAGCAGTACTTC.

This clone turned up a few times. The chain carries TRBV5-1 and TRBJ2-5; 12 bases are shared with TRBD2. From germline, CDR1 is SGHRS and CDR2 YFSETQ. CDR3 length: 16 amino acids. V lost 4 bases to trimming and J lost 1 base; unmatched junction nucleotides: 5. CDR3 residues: CASSQLAGGPQETQYF. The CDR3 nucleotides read TGCGCCAGCAGCCAGCTAGCGGGAGGGCCCCAAGAGACCCAGTACTTC.

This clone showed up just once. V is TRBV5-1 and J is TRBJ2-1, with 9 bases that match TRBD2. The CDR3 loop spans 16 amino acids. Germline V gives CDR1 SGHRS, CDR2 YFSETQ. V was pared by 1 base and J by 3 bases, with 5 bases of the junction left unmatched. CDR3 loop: CASSLNSGSRYNEQFF. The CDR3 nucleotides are TGCGCCAGCAGCTTGAATAGCGGGAGCCGCTACAATGAGCAGTTCTTC.

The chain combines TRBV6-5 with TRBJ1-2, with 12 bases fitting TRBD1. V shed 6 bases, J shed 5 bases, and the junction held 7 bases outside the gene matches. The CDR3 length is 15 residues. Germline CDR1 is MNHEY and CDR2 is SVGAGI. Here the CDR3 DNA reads TGTGCCAGCAGCCGGGACAGGGGGCGCCGGTATGGCTACACCTTC. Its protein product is CASSRDRGRRYGYTF.

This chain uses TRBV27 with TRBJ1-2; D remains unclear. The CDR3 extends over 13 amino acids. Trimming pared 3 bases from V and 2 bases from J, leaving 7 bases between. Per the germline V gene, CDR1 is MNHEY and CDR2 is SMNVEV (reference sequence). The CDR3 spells CASSFTANYGYTF. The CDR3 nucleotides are TGTGCCAGCAGTTTCACAGCAAACTATGGCTACACCTTC.

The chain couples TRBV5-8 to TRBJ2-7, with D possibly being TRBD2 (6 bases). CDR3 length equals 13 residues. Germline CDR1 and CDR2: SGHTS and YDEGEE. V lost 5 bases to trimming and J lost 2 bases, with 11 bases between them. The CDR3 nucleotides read TGTGCCAGCAGTCGGACTATTCCCTACGAGCAGTACTTC. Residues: CASSRTIPYEQYF.

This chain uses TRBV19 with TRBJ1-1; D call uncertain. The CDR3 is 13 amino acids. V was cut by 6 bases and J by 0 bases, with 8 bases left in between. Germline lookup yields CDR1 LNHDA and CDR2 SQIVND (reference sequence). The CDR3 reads CASRKQMNTEAFF. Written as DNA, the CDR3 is TGTGCCAGTAGGAAACAGATGAACACTGAAGCTTTCTTT.

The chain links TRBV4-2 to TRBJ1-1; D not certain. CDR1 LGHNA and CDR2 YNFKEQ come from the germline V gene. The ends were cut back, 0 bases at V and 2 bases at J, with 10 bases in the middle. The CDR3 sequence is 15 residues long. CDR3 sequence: CASSQEREFNTEAFF. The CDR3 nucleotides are TGTGCCAGCAGCCAAGAAAGGGAATTCAACACTGAAGCTTTCTTT.

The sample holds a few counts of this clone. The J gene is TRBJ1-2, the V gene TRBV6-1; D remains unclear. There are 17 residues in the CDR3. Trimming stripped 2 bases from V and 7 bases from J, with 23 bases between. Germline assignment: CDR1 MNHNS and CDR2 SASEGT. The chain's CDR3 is CASSETLSEIGIRGYTF. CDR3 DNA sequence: TGTGCCAGCAGTGAAACCTTATCGGAGATAGGGATCCGTGGCTACACCTTC.

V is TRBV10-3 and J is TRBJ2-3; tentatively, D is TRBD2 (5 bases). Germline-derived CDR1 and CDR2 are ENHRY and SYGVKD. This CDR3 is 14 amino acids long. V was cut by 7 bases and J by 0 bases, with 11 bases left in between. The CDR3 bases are TGTGCCATCAATCCAGCGGAAAGCACAGATACGCAGTATTTT. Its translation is CAINPAESTDTQYF.